A single sample gave rise to the 29 T cell receptor beta chains below, sequenced in a study of control samples from healthy donors and cancer patients. Only in-frame clones appear in the TCRdb table, and some are missing; sequencing was by immunoSEQ multiplex PCR. The table has around 94,000 clones, 90% seen once. The material sequenced was blood. These receptors originate from a woman aged 18-35 years in good health.

This rearrangement joins TRBV9 to TRBJ1-2, with 9 positions matching TRBD1. CDR1 and CDR2 (germline): SGDLS, YYNGEE. CDR3 length: 13 residues. V lost 0 bases, J lost 8 bases, and 2 bases stayed unmatched. The CDR3 sequence: CASSVGGQGGYTF. The CDR3 nucleotides are TGTGCCAGCAGCGTAGGGGGACAGGGCGGCTACACCTTC.

This clone was seen only once. The rearrangement joins TRBV5-6 to TRBJ1-1; the D is unclear. Per germline, CDR1 SGHDT and CDR2 YYEEEE. V lost 0 bases and J 6 bases, leaving 12 bases between the germline ends. The CDR3 sequence is 14 residues long. The CDR3 here is CASSLGGRWAEAFF. For the CDR3, the DNA is TGTGCCAGCAGCTTGGGAGGACGTTGGGCTGAAGCTTTCTTT.

The chain carries TRBV7-9 and TRBJ1-4; no clear D gene. Germline CDR1 reads SEHNR; CDR2 reads FQNEAQ (reference sequence). Trimming removed 3 bases at V and 4 bases at J, with 9 bases between. CDR3 length equals 14 residues. The CDR3 DNA sequence: TGTGCCAGCAGCTTCGGTCAGGTTAATGAAAAACTGTTTTTT. Protein product: CASSFGQVNEKLFF.

The chain combines TRBV9 with TRBJ2-3; 13 bases are a match to TRBD2. Germline V gene data show CDR1 as SGDLS and CDR2 as YYNGEE. The CDR3 length is 15 residues. Trimming removed 0 bases from V and 6 bases from J; junction bases left unmatched: 1. CDR3 loop: CASSVATSGGDTQYF. CDR3 in DNA: TGTGCCAGCAGCGTAGCGACTAGCGGGGGGGATACGCAGTATTTT.

This clone came up a few times. This sequence joins TRBV25-1 and TRBJ1-2, with 11 bases that match TRBD1. The CDR3 covers 15 residues. The trim removed 4 bases at V and 7 bases at J, leaving 8 bases unmatched. Germline CDR1 reads MGHDK; CDR2 reads SYGVNS. The CDR3, as DNA: TGTGCCAGCAGTGGACAGGGACAGGGGGAAGTTGGCTACACCTTC. Protein: CASSGQGQGEVGYTF.

This clone was observed a single time. The rearrangement uses TRBV5-1 and TRBJ1-3; 7 bases line up with TRBD1. The J segment lost 3 bases and the V segment lost 5 bases, leaving 5 bases of the junction unmatched. The CDR3 length is 14 residues. Per the germline V gene, CDR1 is SGHRS and CDR2 is YFSETQ. DNA for the CDR3: TGCGCCAGCAGGCAGGGGGAAAGTGGAAACACCATATATTTT. This gives the protein CASRQGESGNTIYF.

For this clone: Other DNA sequences from this sample encode an identical CDR3 as well. V is TRBV7-9 and J is TRBJ2-2; no clear D gene. Per germline, CDR1 SEHNR and CDR2 FQNEAQ (reference sequence). The CDR3 runs to 13 residues. V lost 1 base and J lost 5, with 5 bases in between. The CDR3 nucleotides read TGTGCCAGCAGCTTAGATGGGACCGGGGAGCTGTTTTTT. Its translation: CASSLDGTGELFF.

The rearrangement uses TRBV5-1 and TRBJ2-7; D not resolved. With 3 bases removed from V and 6 bases from J, the gap between germline ends came to 7 bases. CDR1 and CDR2 from the germline V gene are SGHRS and YFSETQ. The CDR3 length is 11 residues. The CDR3 spells CASSSGFEQYF. The CDR3 DNA is TGCGCCAGCAGCTCTGGATTCGAGCAGTACTTC.

The V call is TRBV10-1, the J call TRBJ1-2, with 8 bases fitting TRBD1. Germline V gene lookup returns CDR1 WNHNN and CDR2 SYGVQD (reference sequence). After removal of 11 bases from V and 4 bases from J, the junction contained 6 bases not matched to a gene. This CDR3 spans 12 amino acids. CDR3 in amino acids: CAGDDRGYGYTF. CDR3 nucleotides: TGCGCCGGGGATGACAGGGGCTATGGCTACACCTTC.

The chain employs TRBV20-1 and TRBJ2-7; D is perhaps TRBD2 (6 bases). Trimming removed 3 bases from V and 3 bases from J, with 6 bases in between. CDR3 size: 11 residues. The germline CDR1 and CDR2 sequences are DFQATT and SNEGSKA (reference sequence). CDR3 DNA: TGCAGTGCTAGGGAGGGCTACGAGCAGTACTTC. Its protein is CSAREGYEQYF.

Remarks on this clone: Other DNA sequences within the sample encode an identical CDR3. The chain uses TRBV24-1 and TRBJ1-2, with TRBD1 identical over 8 bases. The V gene's germline CDR1 is KGHDR and CDR2 SFDVKD. Germline trimming cut 5 bases from V and 8 bases from J; bases unmatched to any gene: 12. This CDR3 is built from 15 residues. The CDR3 reads CATSGAGGGRRGYTF. The CDR3 DNA reads as TGTGCCACCAGTGGGGCAGGGGGCGGGCGTCGAGGCTACACCTTC.

The chain couples TRBV6-5 to TRBJ1-4; TRBD1 agrees at 7 bases. Germline CDR1 is MNHEY and CDR2 is SVGAGI. This CDR3 region has 15 residues. J lost 5 bases, V lost 2 bases, and 5 bases had no gene match. As DNA, the CDR3 is TGTGCCAGCAGTTACGGAGGGGGCGAAAATGAAAAACTGTTTTTT. Translated, it gives CASSYGGGENEKLFF.

The chain couples TRBV6-1 to TRBJ2-7, with TRBD1 matching 7 bases. Germline CDR1 is MNHNS and CDR2 is SASEGT. This CDR3 has 14 amino acids. V lost 1 base to trimming and J lost 0 bases; unmatched junction nucleotides: 0. CDR3 DNA sequence: TGTGCCAGCAGTGAAGGGGACAGCTCCTACGAGCAGTACTTC. This gives the protein CASSEGDSSYEQYF.

The genes are TRBV13 and TRBJ2-3; possibly TRBD1 or TRBD2 for D (5 bases each). The CDR3 runs 15 residues. Germline lookup yields CDR1 PRHDT and CDR2 FYEKMQ (reference sequence). The V gene lost 2 bases and the J gene lost 7 bases, with 16 bases spanning the gap. For the CDR3, the DNA is TGTGCCAGCAGCTTACAGGGACCGAACCACAATACGCAGTATTTT. As protein: CASSLQGPNHNTQYF.

The chain joins TRBV6-6 to TRBJ2-7; a weak D match, TRBD1 (5 bases). The CDR3 covers 11 residues. V lost 7 bases, J lost 5 bases, and 9 bases lay in between. Germline V gene sequence: CDR1 MNHNY, CDR2 SVGAGI (reference sequence). In nucleotides, the CDR3 is TGTGCCAGCACTGCGACAGACGAGCAGTACTTC. This encodes CASTATDEQYF.

This chain joins TRBV5-1 and TRBJ1-1; TRBD1 matches 7 bases. Germline V CDR1 and CDR2: SGHRS, YFSETQ. This CDR3 region has 14 residues. V lost 5 bases, J lost 5 bases, and 9 bases stayed unmatched. The CDR3 loop reads CASRRGGVKTEAFF. Here the CDR3 DNA reads TGCGCCAGCAGGAGAGGGGGCGTTAAAACTGAAGCTTTCTTT.

The chain combines TRBV10-1 with TRBJ2-4; D gene ambiguous. Germline V gene data show CDR1 as WNHNN and CDR2 as SYGVQD (reference sequence). The V and J ends lost 5 bases and 5 bases respectively, with 7 bases between them. This CDR3 has 12 residues. The CDR3 nucleotides are TGCGCCAGCAGTCGGGCCCAAAACATTCAGTACTTC. Residues: CASSRAQNIQYF.

This chain joins TRBV29-1 and TRBJ1-1; tentative D call: TRBD1 (5 bases). Germline V lookup: CDR1 SQVTM, CDR2 ANQGSEA. The germline V and J ends were trimmed by 4 bases and 5 bases, with 8 bases remaining between them. CDR3 size: 11 residues. The CDR3 bases are TGCAGCGTTGTCAGGGCGACTGAAGCTTTCTTT. Translation gives CSVVRATEAFF.

This clone showed up just a few times. The chain combines TRBV18 with TRBJ2-5; a weak D match, TRBD1 (5 bases). Trimming took 3 bases from V and 4 from J, leaving 9 bases between them. Germline V gene lookup returns CDR1 KGHSH and CDR2 LQKENI. This CDR3 is built from 13 residues. This chain's CDR3 is CASSPGQGETQYF. Here the CDR3 DNA reads TGTGCCAGCTCACCGGGGCAGGGAGAGACCCAGTACTTC. The full variable domain, completed using reference TRBV18 and TRBJ2-5, is NAGVMQNPRHLVRRRGQEARLRCSPMKGHSHVYWYRQLPEEGLKFMVYLQKENIIDESGMPKERFSAEFPKEGPSILRIQQVVRGDSAAYFCASSPGQGETQYFGPGTRLLVL.

As concerns this clone: The same CDR3 also results from other DNA sequences found in this sample. The chain recombines TRBV7-2 with TRBJ1-1; D not resolved. Germline V gives CDR1 SGHTA, CDR2 FQGNSA. This CDR3 region has 13 residues. Deletions cut 5 bases from V and 0 bases from J, with 7 bases between. CDR3 residues: CASSPYLNTEAFF. CDR3 DNA sequence: TGTGCCAGCAGCCCTTACCTGAACACTGAAGCTTTCTTT.

The J gene is TRBJ2-3, the V gene TRBV4-1, with TRBD2 matching 7 bases. The CDR3 extends over 16 amino acids. Germline CDR1 MGHRA, CDR2 YSYEKL. The ends lost 0 bases at V and 8 bases at J; junction bases unmatched: 11. CDR3 in amino acids: CASSQDRGGMEVTQYF. For the CDR3, the DNA is TGCGCCAGCAGCCAAGATCGGGGAGGGATGGAGGTTACGCAGTATTTT.

The gene calls are TRBV24-1 and TRBJ1-6; 7 positions match TRBD1. The length of the CDR3 is 14 residues. Germline V CDR1 and CDR2: KGHDR, SFDVKD. Trimming removed 12 bases from V and 12 bases from J; junction bases left unmatched: 16. The CDR3 nucleotides are TGTGCCCCCTGGGACAGCCCGAAAGGGAGACCCCTCCACTTT. Its translation is CAPWDSPKGRPLHF.

The DNA for the CDR3 is TGCGCCAGCAACAATCGGGACGGGGACTTGAACACTGAAGCTTTCTTT. Amino acids: CASNNRDGDLNTEAFF. The chain carries TRBV5-1 and TRBJ1-1; maybe TRBD1 (5 bases). The germline V and J ends were trimmed by 6 bases and 0 bases, with 18 bases remaining between them. The CDR3 has 16 amino acids. Germline loops: CDR1 SGHRS, CDR2 YFSETQ.

The rearrangement joins TRBV2 to TRBJ1-2; a possible D gene is TRBD1 (6 bases). Germline assignment: CDR1 SNHLY and CDR2 FYNNEI. V was shortened by 7 bases and J by 6 bases, with 21 bases between the two germline ends. CDR3 length: 15 amino acids. The CDR3 sequence is CASTLRGGGRNGYTF. CDR3 bases: TGTGCCAGCACCCTACGTGGGGGGGGCAGAAATGGCTACACCTTC.

The sample holds a few counts of this clone. The chain employs TRBV2 and TRBJ2-1; tentatively, D is TRBD1 (7 bases). The CDR3 runs 13 residues. Germline V CDR1 and CDR2: SNHLY, FYNNEI. V was trimmed by 2 bases and J by 12 bases, leaving 14 bases between them. Written as DNA, the CDR3 is TGTGCCAGCAGTGAAAGGGGGCTGGGAGGGCAGTTCTTC. Translated: CASSERGLGGQFF.

The chain couples TRBV18 to TRBJ2-1; TRBD2 aligns across 9 bases. In germline, CDR1 is KGHSH, CDR2 LQKENI. This CDR3 has 15 residues. J gave up 4 bases and V 6 bases, and 7 bases lay outside the gene matches. The CDR3, as DNA: TGTGCCAGCTCCCCCCGCGGGGGGGATTACAATGAGCAGTTCTTC. Translation: CASSPRGGDYNEQFF.

The genes are TRBV5-1 and TRBJ2-4, with 11 nucleotides matching TRBD1. The CDR3 spans 17 residues. V lost 4 bases, J lost 3 bases, and 9 bases stayed unmatched. Per the germline V gene, CDR1 is SGHRS and CDR2 is YFSETQ. CDR3 region: CASSPIIGTGGKNIQYF. The CDR3, as DNA: TGCGCCAGCAGCCCAATCATAGGGACAGGGGGCAAAAACATTCAGTACTTC.

The V and J genes are TRBV19 and TRBJ1-6; no firm D call. The V end was cut by 1 base, the J end by 1 base, with 11 bases between. Germline V CDR1 and CDR2: LNHDA, SQIVND (reference sequence). This CDR3 region has 17 residues. The CDR3 bases are TGTGCCAGTAGTATAGGTAGTGGAGGATCCTATAATTCACCCCTCCACTTT. It codes for CASSIGSGGSYNSPLHF.

This clone appeared once. V usage is TRBV5-4 and J usage is TRBJ1-1; TRBD1 aligns across 8 bases. Germline assignment: CDR1 SGHNT and CDR2 YYREEE (reference sequence). V shed 6 bases and J 7 bases; nucleotides not matched to a gene: 14. This CDR3 region has 15 residues. The DNA for the CDR3 is TGTGCCAGCACCGCGGACAGGGTAGAGGAGGGTGAAGCTTTCTTT. This encodes CASTADRVEEGEAFF.